Below, 4 T cell receptor beta chains from the same sample are listed, as sequenced in a study of tumor-infiltrating lymphocytes in primary liver carcinoma. Joint extraction of RNA and DNA used about 17-30 mg of bulk tissue that was unsorted. Total RNA (around 0.45 ug) served as template for TCR beta cDNA synthesis primed by a constant-region primer. Slightly modified ARM-PCR, run as three nested multiplex PCR rounds, produced the TCR beta libraries. In the first two PCR rounds, TRBV1-TRBV30 forward primers were paired with a C-beta reverse primer, and each round lasted roughly 9 cycles. TCRdb itself ran the multiplex PCR reads through MiXCR, one entry per CDR3 protein. The sample has roughly 78,000 distinct CDR3 sequences; 71% are singletons. The material sequenced was liver tumor tissue from sampling region 4. Subset of the sample: tumor region T4, right-lateral pole. The receptors were gathered from a woman in her sixties or seventies with primary liver carcinoma and hepatitis B virus infection.

The table lists this clonotype with many counts. V gene TRBV6-4 combines with J gene TRBJ2-1; 8 bases map to TRBD1. V was clipped by 4 bases and J by 8 bases; unmatched bases: 7. The CDR3 is made up of 14 amino acids. Germline-derived CDR1 and CDR2 are MRHNA and SNTAGT. The CDR3 loop is CASSVGTGADEQFF. The CDR3 nucleotides read TGTGCCAGCAGTGTGGGGACAGGTGCGGATGAGCAGTTCTTC.

On this clonotype itself: A read error may be the cause here, since a much bigger clone is one base away. V is TRBV7-9 and J is TRBJ1-1, with TRBD1 matching over 8 bases. Germline CDR1 reads SEHNR; CDR2 reads FQNEAQ (reference sequence). CDR3 size: 16 residues. This chain's CDR3 is CAISWGFGQGATEAFF. CDR3 coding DNA: TGTGCCATCAGCTGGGGCTTTGGACAGGGCGCCACTGAAGCTTTCTTT.

V is TRBV11-3 and J is TRBJ2-1, with D maybe TRBD1 (5 bases). The CDR3 loop spans 15 amino acids. Germline CDR1 is SGHNT and CDR2 is YENEEA. This CDR3 reads CISSLGAQDRKDQFF. CDR3 bases: TGTATCAGCAGCTTAGGGGCCCAGGATCGCAAGGACCAGTTCTTC.

About this clonotype itself: A read error is possible here, since a much larger clone lies one base away. The chain joins TRBV5-6 to TRBJ2-2; D is undetermined. CDR3 length: 13 amino acids. From germline, CDR1 is SGHDT and CDR2 YYEEEE. Trimming shortened V by 4 bases and J by 7 bases, and 11 bases separated the two germline ends. CDR3 protein: CASSPMDRGELFF. The CDR3 coding sequence is TGTGCCAGCAGCCCGATGGACCGCGGGGAGCTGTTTTTT.